These T cell receptor beta chains were read from a single sample in a study of T cell responses to AZD1222 COVID-19 vaccine. Generated by immunoSEQ multiplex PCR, the TCRdb table keeps only in-frame clones and is missing some. Found here are some 170,000 clones, about 90% of them singletons; the top ten hold 4.4%. The sequencing used peripheral blood, collected on day 0 of MenACWY control vaccination. The receptors originated from an adult in good health. Each CDR3 is given with its conserved first and last residue. Each record gives: V gene, clone size, J gene, D gene, CDR3 DNA, CDR3 protein. A D gene is named only where the DNA matches it firmly. Some rows have no size entry. The others give once, few or many, or a class for an expanded clone.

v_gene: TRBV7-9
abundance: once
j_gene: TRBJ1-1
d_gene: -
CDR3nt: TGTGCCAGCAGCCGAGGGGCAACTGAAGCTTTCTTT
CDR3aa: CASSRGATEAFF

v_gene: TRBV7-2
abundance: -
j_gene: TRBJ1-1
d_gene: -
CDR3nt: TGTGCCAGCAGCTTAATCCGGAGGGAAGCTTTCTTT
CDR3aa: CASSLIRREAFF

v_gene: TRBV28
abundance: -
j_gene: TRBJ1-4
d_gene: -
CDR3nt: TGTGCCAGCCTAGCAATTAATGAAAAACTGTTTTTT
CDR3aa: CASLAINEKLFF

v_gene: TRBV27
abundance: -
j_gene: TRBJ2-1
d_gene: -
CDR3nt: TGTGCCAGCAGAAGAGCCACCTACAATGAGCAGTTCTTC
CDR3aa: CASRRATYNEQFF

v_gene: TRBV7-9
abundance: once
j_gene: TRBJ2-7
d_gene: -
CDR3nt: TGTGCCAGCAGCTTAGCGCCTCCAGGGAACGACGAGCAGTACTTC
CDR3aa: CASSLAPPGNDEQYF

v_gene: TRBV6-2/TRBV6-3
abundance: -
j_gene: TRBJ2-3
d_gene: TRBD2
CDR3nt: TGTGCCAGCAGTCCCTGGGCTAGCGGGAGACAAGCAGATACGCAGTATTTT
CDR3aa: CASSPWASGRQADTQYF

v_gene: TRBV14
abundance: -
j_gene: TRBJ2-7
d_gene: TRBD1
CDR3nt: TGTGCCAGCAGCCAAAACAGGGGGAAGGTCGGCAACGAGCAGTACTTC
CDR3aa: CASSQNRGKVGNEQYF

v_gene: TRBV5-6
abundance: -
j_gene: TRBJ2-2
d_gene: -
CDR3nt: TGTGCCAGCAGCTTGACCCTAGCGATCAACACCGGGGAGCTGTTTTTT
CDR3aa: CASSLTLAINTGELFF

v_gene: TRBV21-1
abundance: -
j_gene: TRBJ1-6
d_gene: -
CDR3nt: TGTGCCAGCAGCAAAGCTAGGGGGGGTTGGGATTCACCCCTCCACTTT
CDR3aa: CASSKARGGWDSPLHF

v_gene: TRBV19
abundance: -
j_gene: TRBJ2-7
d_gene: TRBD2
CDR3nt: TGTGCCAGTAGTATAGATTTGGCGACTAGCGGGAGTTACGAGCAGTACTTC
CDR3aa: CASSIDLATSGSYEQYF

v_gene: TRBV9
abundance: -
j_gene: TRBJ2-5
d_gene: -
CDR3nt: TGTGCCAGCAGCGTAGGCCCCTTAGAGGAGACCCAGTACTTC
CDR3aa: CASSVGPLEETQYF

v_gene: TRBV5-5
abundance: once
j_gene: TRBJ1-4
d_gene: -
CDR3nt: TGTGCCAGCAGCTTGGTGGTAGGGTATAATGAAAAACTGTTTTTT
CDR3aa: CASSLVVGYNEKLFF

v_gene: TRBV30
abundance: -
j_gene: TRBJ2-3
d_gene: -
CDR3nt: TGTGCCTGGACCGCCTTGGCGGGTACGCAGTATTTT
CDR3aa: CAWTALAGTQYF

v_gene: TRBV3-1/TRBV3-2
abundance: -
j_gene: TRBJ1-2
d_gene: -
CDR3nt: TGTGCCAGCAGCCTGGAAGGCCCCCCTAACTATGGCTACACCTTC
CDR3aa: CASSLEGPPNYGYTF

v_gene: TRBV7-2
abundance: -
j_gene: TRBJ2-2
d_gene: -
CDR3nt: TGTGCCAGCAGCTTATTCAACCTGAACGCGAACACCGGGGAGCTGTTTTTT
CDR3aa: CASSLFNLNANTGELFF

v_gene: TRBV6-1
abundance: -
j_gene: TRBJ2-2
d_gene: -
CDR3nt: TGTGCCAGCAGTGAACAACCCAACCCGAACACCGGGGAGCTGTTTTTT
CDR3aa: CASSEQPNPNTGELFF

v_gene: TRBV19
abundance: once
j_gene: TRBJ2-3
d_gene: -
CDR3nt: TGTGCCAGTAGCCCCGCAGGGGTTTGGACAGATACGCAGTATTTT
CDR3aa: CASSPAGVWTDTQYF